The 24 T cell receptor beta chains given below trace back to one sample, sequenced in a study of neurological immune-mediated disorders (dated by TCRdb to the late 2010s). Interpreted using the paper, the time point label stands for: longitudinal time-point 1 (baseline). The protocol used for the library was 5' RACE. TCRdb records Illumina HiSeq 2500 as the sequencer. The public reads were reanalyzed by TCRdb: fastp trimming at Q25, MiXCR alignment, in-frame beta chains only. Duplicate CDR3 protein sequences are folded into a single record with the most common DNA and genes. The sample table contains approximately 46,000 distinct CDR3 sequences; only one count was recorded for about 9% of them. In total, the top ten clones hold more than 1.5% of the sample. What was sequenced was PBMCs. The receptor source for this set is a middle-aged woman in good health.

This clonotype came up many times. This rearrangement joins TRBV6-5 to TRBJ1-2; 8 positions match TRBD1. J lost 4 bases, V lost 5 bases, and 12 bases had no gene match. The CDR3 loop spans 16 amino acids. Per germline, CDR1 MNHEY and CDR2 SVGAGI. The CDR3 region is CASSEPGAGGVYGYTF. In DNA, the CDR3 is TGTGCCAGCAGTGAACCGGGGGCAGGGGGCGTCTATGGCTACACCTTC.

This clonotype was counted ten times or more. The chain joins TRBV5-6 to TRBJ2-4; D remains unclear. Trimming left V 3 bases short and J 1 base short, with 8 bases between. The CDR3 contains 14 residues. Germline V lookup: CDR1 SGHDT, CDR2 YYEEEE. The CDR3: CASSYDAAKNIQYF. For the CDR3, the DNA is TGTGCCAGCAGCTATGACGCGGCCAAAAACATTCAGTACTTC.

This clonotype was recorded many times. This rearrangement joins TRBV20-1 to TRBJ1-2; 7 bases line up with TRBD1. V shed 6 bases and J 4 bases; nucleotides not matched to a gene: 11. Germline-derived CDR1 and CDR2 are DFQATT and SNEGSKA (reference sequence). The CDR3 is 14 amino acids. CDR3 DNA sequence: TGCAGTGCAGAACGACAGGGCCTCTCCTATGGCTACACCTTC. Its translation: CSAERQGLSYGYTF.

This clonotype has a handful of counts. The rearrangement links TRBV7-8 to TRBJ2-7, with D uncertain. Germline CDR1 and CDR2: SGHVS and FQNEAQ. The ends were cut back, 1 base at V and 1 base at J, with 8 bases in the middle. CDR3 length equals 14 residues. For the CDR3, the DNA is TGTGCCAGCAGCTTAGGACCGACTTCCTACGAGCAGTACTTC. The encoded protein is CASSLGPTSYEQYF.

This clonotype was observed many times. This chain joins TRBV7-2 and TRBJ2-2; tentatively, D is TRBD2 (5 bases). The length of the CDR3 is 13 residues. V lost 3 bases and J lost 6, with 8 bases in between. The germline V gene has CDR1 SGHTA and CDR2 FQGNSA. For the CDR3, the DNA is TGTGCCAGCAGCTTTAGCGACGCCGGGGAGCTGTTTTTT. This translates into CASSFSDAGELFF.

This clonotype was seen ten or more times. The V call is TRBV7-2, the J call TRBJ2-1; D is possibly TRBD1 (5 bases). Germline loops: CDR1 SGHTA, CDR2 FQGNSA. The V end was cut by 1 base, the J end by 2 bases, with 9 bases between. This CDR3 is 15 amino acids long. For the CDR3, the DNA is TGTGCCAGCAGCTTAGTGAAGGGGCCCTACAATGAGCAGTTCTTC. Encoded protein: CASSLVKGPYNEQFF.

This clonotype was seen at least ten times. The CDR3 region has the DNA TGTGCCAGCAGCTTATACGCGAACACTGAAGCTTTCTTT. It specifies CASSLYANTEAFF. This sequence joins TRBV7-3 and TRBJ1-1, with unresolved D. The CDR3 is 13 residues long. Between the trimmed V and J ends, which lost 2 bases and 1 base, there was a span of 5 bases. Germline loops: CDR1 SGHTA, CDR2 FQGTGA.

This clonotype was observed at least ten times. J is TRBJ1-5 and V is TRBV6-6; D call uncertain. V lost 3 bases and J lost 4, with 4 bases in between. The CDR3 totals 12 residues. CDR1 MNHNY and CDR2 SVGAGI come from the germline V gene (reference sequence). This chain's CDR3 is CASSYNNQPQHF. CDR3 bases: TGTGCCAGCAGTTATAATAATCAGCCCCAGCATTTT.

In its sample, this clonotype was seen many times. The chain couples TRBV4-2 to TRBJ1-4; possibly TRBD1 for D (6 bases). CDR1 LGHNA and CDR2 YNFKEQ come from the germline V gene. CDR3 length: 16 amino acids. The ends were cut back, 6 bases at V and 8 bases at J, with 22 bases in the middle. CDR3 protein: CASSLSPGEVGEKLFF. The CDR3 region has the DNA TGTGCCAGCAGTCTAAGCCCAGGGGAGGTCGGAGAAAAACTGTTTTTT.

The J gene is TRBJ1-5, the V gene TRBV19, with D unclear. V shed 8 bases and J shed 3 bases, with 11 bases lying between them. Per germline, CDR1 LNHDA and CDR2 SQIVND (reference sequence). The CDR3 runs to 13 residues. The CDR3 bases are TGTGCCAGTCGGACCGCGCTCAATCAGCCCCAGCATTTT. This encodes CASRTALNQPQHF.

This clonotype was observed many times. This chain uses TRBV12-3 or TRBV12-4 with TRBJ1-1, with D possibly matching TRBD1 (6 bases). CDR3 length: 13 amino acids. Between the trimmed V and J ends, which lost 3 bases and 4 bases, there was a span of 9 bases. This CDR3 is CASSLGAGTEAFF. For the CDR3, the DNA is TGTGCCAGCAGTTTGGGGGCAGGCACTGAAGCTTTCTTT.

This clonotype was counted many times. DNA for the CDR3: TGTGCCAGCAGCCATGACAACTCGTGGCAGTACTTC. It yields the protein CASSHDNSWQYF. The chain is built from TRBV14 and TRBJ2-7; unclear D gene. Per germline, CDR1 SGHDN and CDR2 FVKESK. The CDR3 is made up of 12 amino acids. V was shortened by 3 bases and J by 9 bases, with 12 bases between the two germline ends.

This clonotype is termed medium-sized. The chain couples TRBV20-1 to TRBJ1-1; D not certain. The V gene's germline CDR1 is DFQATT and CDR2 SNEGSKA (reference sequence). CDR3 size: 14 residues. Trimming cost V 1 base and J 3 bases, with 12 bases left between them. CDR3 sequence reads: CSARGRGFDTEAFF. The DNA of the CDR3 is TGCAGTGCTAGAGGTCGGGGTTTCGACACTGAAGCTTTCTTT.

This clonotype was seen many times. V and J are TRBV15 and TRBJ2-4; TRBD1 matches 8 bases. The CDR3 loop spans 16 amino acids. Losses at the gene ends were 5 bases for V and 2 bases for J; bases not matched to a gene: 8. Germline V lookup: CDR1 LNHNV, CDR2 YYDKDF (reference sequence). CDR3 nucleotide sequence: TGTGCCACCAGCCAAAGAGACAGGGGACCCAAAAACATTCAGTACTTC. Encoded protein: CATSQRDRGPKNIQYF.

This clonotype has at least ten counts. The V and J genes are TRBV20-1 and TRBJ2-3; 11 bases fit TRBD2. The V segment lost 5 bases and the J segment 2 bases; nucleotides outside the gene matches: 6. The CDR3 runs to 15 residues. Per germline, CDR1 DFQATT and CDR2 SNEGSKA (reference sequence). The CDR3 reads CSALTSGDITDTQYF. The CDR3 DNA reads TGCAGTGCTCTGACTAGCGGGGATATCACAGATACGCAGTATTTT.

Worth noting for this clonotype: Given a much more abundant clone one base away, this may be a read error. The CDR3 DNA sequence: TGTGCCAGCAGTACAGGGAGGGTGAGGAACACTGAAGCTTTCTTT. The encoded protein is CASSTGRVRNTEAFF. V usage is TRBV6-6 and J usage is TRBJ1-1, with a weak D call TRBD1 (6 bases). Trimming took 5 bases from V and 1 from J, leaving 14 bases between them. The germline CDR1 and CDR2 sequences are MNHNY and SVGAGI (reference sequence). The CDR3 runs to 15 residues.

This clonotype was recorded at least ten times. The CDR3 DNA sequence: TGTGCCATCAGGATGGGACAGGGGGCCAATGAGCAGTTCTTC. As protein: CAIRMGQGANEQFF. V gene TRBV10-3 combines with J gene TRBJ2-1; TRBD1 agrees at 12 bases. V dropped 6 bases and J dropped 6; count of bases not matched to a gene: 3. The germline gives CDR1 ENHRY, CDR2 SYGVKD. CDR3 size: 14 residues.

V usage is TRBV1 and J usage is TRBJ1-1. TRBV1 is a documented pseudogene. This CDR3 is 12 amino acids long. CDR3 in amino acids: CTSSQERGKAFF. For the CDR3, the DNA is TGCACCAGCAGCCAAGAACGGGGAAAAGCTTTCTTT.

There are many counts of this clonotype. The V and J genes are TRBV6-5 and TRBJ2-7; D is perhaps TRBD1 (5 bases). The germline CDR1 and CDR2 sequences are MNHEY and SVGAGI. The CDR3 covers 14 residues. Trimming stripped 2 bases from V and 4 bases from J, with 12 bases between. Here the CDR3 reads CASSYGGHQYEQYF. DNA of the CDR3: TGTGCCAGCAGTTACGGCGGACACCAATACGAGCAGTACTTC.

This clonotype appeared once. V and J are TRBV3-2 and TRBJ1-5; the tabulated D call, TRBD1, remains unverified against the DNA. TRBV3-2 is a known pseudogene. CDR3 length: 20 amino acids. The CDR3 sequence is CASSQDPGQGPKYSNQPQHF. The CDR3 DNA is TGTGCCAGCAGCCAAGATCCCGGACAGGGGCCCAAGTATAGCAATCAGCCCCAGCATTTT.

This clonotype showed up many times. V usage is TRBV29-1 and J usage is TRBJ1-1, with D maybe TRBD1 (6 bases). The V gene's germline CDR1 is SQVTM and CDR2 ANQGSEA. Trimming pared 6 bases from V and 4 bases from J, leaving 12 bases between. This CDR3 region has 12 residues. For the CDR3, the DNA is TGCAGCGTAAGAGGGGGAGCCACTGAAGCTTTCTTT. Translating gives CSVRGGATEAFF.

This clonotype was seen more than once but under ten times. The chain combines TRBV11-2 with TRBJ2-1, with a tentative D call TRBD2 (5 bases). Germline CDR1 SGHAT, CDR2 FQNNGV. There are 15 residues in the CDR3. V shed 5 bases and J shed 0 bases, with 11 bases lying between them. CDR3 DNA: TGTGCCAGCAGCCTCGGGGTAATCTCCTACAATGAGCAGTTCTTC. This sequence encodes CASSLGVISYNEQFF.

This clonotype was counted many times. The chain employs TRBV29-1 and TRBJ2-5; 9 bases map to TRBD1. Germline CDR1 is SQVTM and CDR2 is ANQGSEA. With V trimmed by 3 bases and J by 4 bases, 6 bases remained unmatched. CDR3 length equals 14 residues. As DNA, the CDR3 is TGCAGCGTTGATGTTGCGACAGGGGGAGAGACCCAGTACTTC. Residues: CSVDVATGGETQYF. Complete variable domain (other parts from reference TRBV29-1 and TRBJ2-5): SAVISQKPSRDICQRGTSLTIQCQVDSQVTMMFWYRQQPGQSLTLIATANQGSEATYESGFVIDKFPISRPNLTFSTLTVSNMSPEDSSIYLCSVDVATGGETQYFGPGTRLLVL.

This chain joins TRBV19 and TRBJ2-1; 7 bases are shared with TRBD1. The CDR3 is 13 residues long. Germline assignment: CDR1 LNHDA and CDR2 SQIVND (reference sequence). J lost 9 bases, V lost 7 bases, and 9 bases had no gene match. The CDR3 DNA follows: TGTGCCAGTACCACAGACAGGGTTGGTGAGCAGTTCTTC. Residues: CASTTDRVGEQFF.